Listed below are T cell receptor beta chains from one sample, sequenced in a study of OX40 agonist ivuxolimab in advanced cancers. Clones were read by immunoSEQ multiplex PCR, and TCRdb kept only the in-frame ones, dropping some. This table holds about 60,000 clones, approximately 86% found once. Sample: CD4+ or CD8+ T cells sorted from blood, taken in a trial of the OX40 agonist ivuxolimab. The source of these receptors is an adult with an advanced solid tumor such as melanoma, head and neck, liver or kidney cancer. CDR3s include the opening cysteine and the closing phenylalanine or tryptophan. A D gene is named only where the DNA matches it firmly. Not every row has a clone size; where given, it reads once, few, many or a size class.

>TRBJ1-2|TRBV4-1|TRBD1|-|16
CASSQGGQGYVYGYTF
TGCGCCAGCAGCCAGGGCGGACAGGGCTATGTTTATGGCTACACCTTC
>TRBJ2-1|TRBV29-1|TRBD2|medium-sized|14
CSGITSGRAGEQFF
TGCAGCGGGATCACTAGCGGGAGGGCCGGTGAGCAGTTCTTC
>TRBJ1-5|TRBV6-6|TRBD1|-|16
CASSSRTGNSIRPQHF
TGTGCCAGCAGTTCAAGGACAGGGAATTCTATAAGGCCCCAGCATTTT
>TRBJ2-3|TRBV25-1|-|-|18
CASSEYRTGTTSTDTQYF
TGTGCCAGCAGTGAATATAGAACAGGGACCACTAGCACAGATACGCAGTATTTT
>TRBJ2-2|TRBV10-3|-|-|11
CATTNTGELFF
TGTGCCACCACGAACACCGGGGAGCTGTTTTTT
>TRBJ2-7|TRBV7-8|TRBD2|-|18
CASSSLTWTSGSGDEQYF
TGTGCCAGCAGCTCCCTGACCTGGACTAGCGGGAGTGGGGACGAGCAGTACTTC
>TRBJ2-2|TRBV9|-|few|17
CASSVTSRGMNTGELFF
TGTGCCAGCAGCGTTACTTCGCGCGGGATGAACACCGGGGAGCTGTTTTTT
>TRBJ2-7|TRBV7-9|-|-|14
CASSLDLQGYEQYF
TGTGCCAGCAGTTTAGACCTTCAGGGGTACGAGCAGTACTTC
>TRBJ2-7|TRBV5-1|-|-|11
CASSLRNEQYF
TGCGCCAGCAGCTTGAGGAACGAGCAGTACTTC
>TRBJ1-2|TRBV19|-|-|14
CASSSQRTGYGYTF
TGTGCCAGTAGTTCACAGAGAACGGGGTATGGCTACACCTTC
>TRBJ1-1|TRBV5-8|-|-|12
CASSFERTEAFF
TGTGCCAGCAGCTTTGAAAGGACTGAAGCTTTCTTT
>TRBJ2-7|TRBV29-1|TRBD2|-|15
CSVLKLAGVSYEQYF
TGCAGCGTACTAAAATTAGCGGGTGTGTCCTACGAGCAGTACTTC
>TRBJ2-3|TRBV28|-|-|15
CASSKFPQGTDTQYF
TGTGCCAGCAGTAAGTTTCCTCAGGGCACAGATACGCAGTATTTT
>TRBJ2-4|TRBV28|-|-|14
CASSLYRAKNIQYF
TGTGCCAGCAGTTTATATAGGGCCAAAAACATTCAGTACTTC
>TRBJ2-5|TRBV7-9|-|-|14
CASSFGQGMETQYF
TGTGCCAGCAGCTTCGGGCAGGGTATGGAGACCCAGTACTTC
>TRBJ2-3|TRBV10-3|TRBD1|-|17
CAISTTGGGLSTDTQYF
TGTGCCATCAGTACGACAGGGGGCGGCCTTAGCACAGATACGCAGTATTTT
>TRBJ2-3|TRBV6-4|TRBD1|-|13
CASSRDRGDTQYF
TGTGCCAGCAGCCGGGACAGGGGTGATACGCAGTATTTT
>TRBJ1-2|TRBV18|-|-|17
CASSSSEQGFSNYGYTF
TGTGCCAGCTCCTCATCGGAACAGGGATTTTCTAACTATGGCTACACCTTC
>TRBJ2-5|TRBV6-6|-|-|13
CASSLNREETQYF
TGTGCCAGCAGTCTGAATCGGGAAGAGACCCAGTACTTC
>TRBJ1-2|TRBV19|-|-|12
CASTRTNYGYTF
TGTGCCAGTACTAGAACTAACTATGGCTACACCTTC
>TRBJ1-2|TRBV5-4|-|-|15
CASSLEQGHTYGYTF
TGTGCCAGCAGCTTGGAACAGGGCCATACCTATGGCTACACCTTC
>TRBJ1-5|TRBV4-1|-|-|16
CASSQSGHYSNQPQHF
TGCGCCAGCAGCCAGTCGGGACATTATAGCAATCAGCCCCAGCATTTT
>TRBJ2-1|TRBV6-5|TRBD1|-|16
CASSYSRGQVRNEQFF
TGTGCCAGCAGTTACTCGCGGGGACAGGTTCGCAATGAGCAGTTCTTC
>TRBJ2-1|TRBV27|-|-|19
CASSYLADLVRGNLPEQFF
TGTGCCAGCAGTTATCTGGCCGACCTAGTCAGGGGAAACTTGCCTGAGCAGTTCTTC
>TRBJ2-7|TRBV6-1|TRBD1|-|14
CASTRTGDVYEQYF
TGTGCCAGCACCAGGACAGGGGACGTCTACGAGCAGTACTTC
>TRBJ2-7|TRBV5-6|TRBD1|-|15
CASSWAGTGGAGQYF
TGTGCCAGCAGCTGGGCCGGGACAGGGGGCGCGGGGCAGTACTTC
>TRBJ2-6|TRBV7-9|TRBD2|few|18
CASSAWTSLNSGANVLTF
TGTGCCAGCAGCGCCTGGACTAGCTTAAACTCTGGGGCCAACGTCCTGACTTTC